The following is a T cell receptor beta chain sequence with its context. Antigen specificity is unknown. Controls had myeloablative marrow grafts with methotrexate and calcineurin inhibitor, sampled at 1 year. This record comes from a study of T cells after posttransplantation cyclophosphamide. General study findings and limits: TRB clonality was highly associated with recipient CMV seropositivity and reactivation.

The method was immunoSEQ multiplex PCR; TCRdb's version includes in-frame clones alone and lacks a portion of them. Altogether 15,000 to 20,000 clones are present, 85% being singletons, with the ten largest covering 25% to 30%. CDR3 length: 11 residues. V lost 4 bases, J lost 7 bases, and 7 bases lay in between. Germline lookup yields CDR1 MNHNS and CDR2 SASEGT. This TCR was recovered from a female patient aged 18 to 29 who received an allogeneic stem cell transplant from an unrelated donor, was CMV-positive, and had acute and chronic GVHD. Some of these T cells may belong to the graft donor. The specimen was PBMCs, collected after allogeneic stem cell transplant with calcineurin inhibitor and methotrexate. The genes are TRBV6-1 and TRBJ1-2; perhaps TRBD1 as D (5 bases). DNA for the CDR3: TGTGCCAGCAGTGTAGGGGTTGGCTACACCTTC. This sequence encodes CASSVGVGYTF.